The next 24 T cell receptor beta chains were all read from a single sample in a study of cytomegalovirus exposure and HLA in healthy donors. Primers: 60 Vbeta forward and 13 Jbeta reverse. Data came from immunoSEQ multiplex PCR; TCRdb stores just in-frame clones and leaves some out. The listing records around 130,000 clones. The specimen was PBMCs. Every receptor here comes from a woman aged 55 to 70 in good health and CMV-seronegative.

The chain joins TRBV9 to TRBJ2-5; 7 bases match TRBD2. Unmatched junction bases numbered 12, after V lost 3 bases and J lost 7 bases. CDR3 length: 15 amino acids. CDR1 SGDLS and CDR2 YYNGEE come from the germline V gene. The DNA for the CDR3 is TGTGCCAGCAGCGGGGAGGGGACGGTCGGTGGGACCCAGTACTTC. Translation gives CASSGEGTVGGTQYF.

On this clone itself: The sample has other DNA sequences that encode this CDR3 too. The rearrangement joins TRBV2 to TRBJ2-1; 7 positions match TRBD1. Germline lookup yields CDR1 SNHLY and CDR2 FYNNEI. This CDR3 comprises 15 residues. V dropped 1 base and J dropped 1; count of bases not matched to a gene: 1. CDR3 protein: CASSEDRGSYNEQFF. CDR3 bases: TGTGCCAGCAGTGAAGACAGGGGTTCCTACAATGAGCAGTTCTTC.

The chain joins TRBV6-5 to TRBJ2-7; 7 bases match TRBD1. Per the germline V gene, CDR1 is MNHEY and CDR2 is SVGAGI. Trimming cost V 4 bases and J 4 bases; bases outside gene matches: 4. This CDR3 has 13 amino acids. The CDR3 loop is CASSSYRGYEQYF. The CDR3 nucleotides read TGTGCCAGCAGTTCGTACAGGGGATACGAGCAGTACTTC.

The CDR3 here is CASSQGRNEQFF. DNA of the CDR3: TGTGCCAGCAGCCAGGGAAGGAATGAGCAGTTCTTC. The J gene is TRBJ2-1, the V gene TRBV13, with D tentatively TRBD1 (5 bases). The CDR3 sequence is 12 residues long. Trimming stripped 5 bases from V and 7 bases from J, with 9 bases between. The germline CDR1 and CDR2 sequences are PRHDT and FYEKMQ (reference sequence).

The chain has TRBV5-1 and TRBJ2-2, with 9 bases fitting TRBD1. The CDR3 consists of 15 residues. Germline loops: CDR1 SGHRS, CDR2 YFSETQ. Germline trimming cut 7 bases from V and 2 bases from J; bases unmatched to any gene: 6. Here the CDR3 reads CASWSTGGNTGELFF. CDR3 nucleotides: TGCGCCAGCTGGTCGACAGGGGGAAACACCGGGGAGCTGTTTTTT.

A note on this clone: This CDR3 is missing its conserved last phenylalanine or tryptophan, likely due to a read error. No DNA is shown, since the ends of the CDR3 on it are uncertain; the CDR3 is the one TCRdb lists. J is TRBJ1-2 and V is TRBV28; TRBD1 is the table's D call and was not checked against the DNA. The CDR3 adds up to 13 amino acids, both ends counted. Germline-derived CDR1 and CDR2 are MDHEN and SYDVKM. The CDR3 reads CASSLGWGHNHRV.

V gene TRBV4-1 combines with J gene TRBJ2-2; maybe TRBD2 (5 bases). Germline V gives CDR1 MGHRA, CDR2 YSYEKL. V lost 0 bases and J lost 7, with 18 bases in between. This CDR3 has 17 residues. The CDR3 DNA follows: TGCGCCAGCAGCCAAGATCGAAGACTACGGAGGAGCGGGGAGCTGTTTTTT. Protein product: CASSQDRRLRRSGELFF.

The V call is TRBV14, the J call TRBJ1-3, with 9 bases identical to TRBD1. Germline V CDR1 and CDR2: SGHDN, FVKESK. The V gene end was trimmed by 5 bases and the J gene end by 0 bases; junction bases not matched to a gene: 2. The CDR3 sequence is 15 residues long. The CDR3 DNA sequence: TGTGCCAGCAGCACAGGGGGCTTCTCTGGAAACACCATATATTTT. It specifies CASSTGGFSGNTIYF.

The V and J genes are TRBV9 and TRBJ2-3, with 7 bases identical to TRBD1. After removal of 0 bases from V and 1 base from J, the junction contained 2 bases not matched to a gene. There are 15 residues in the CDR3. Germline V gives CDR1 SGDLS, CDR2 YYNGEE. CDR3 region: CASSVVGTGTDTQYF. In DNA, the CDR3 is TGTGCCAGCAGCGTAGTAGGGACAGGCACAGATACGCAGTATTTT.

This rearrangement joins TRBV28 to TRBJ1-2; the match to TRBD1 covers 9 bases. CDR1 and CDR2 (germline): MDHEN, SYDVKM. V dropped 2 bases and J dropped 6; count of bases not matched to a gene: 13. This CDR3 is built from 17 residues. The CDR3 nucleotides read TGTGCCAGCAGTTTACCCGGGACAGGGATGGTGTATGATGGCTACACCTTC. Translating gives CASSLPGTGMVYDGYTF.

The chain combines TRBV9 with TRBJ2-1; D is possibly TRBD1 (6 bases). The CDR3 length is 13 residues. V dropped 4 bases and J dropped 10 bases, with 15 bases sitting between them. Germline CDR1 reads SGDLS; CDR2 reads YYNGEE. Written as DNA, the CDR3 is TGTGCCAGCAGCCAGGGGCTTGGCATGGAGCAGTTCTTC. This translates into CASSQGLGMEQFF.

The chain recombines TRBV27 with TRBJ1-2; D remains ambiguous. Germline lookup yields CDR1 MNHEY and CDR2 SMNVEV (reference sequence). The CDR3 contains 13 residues. Trimming removed 5 bases from V and 2 bases from J, with 9 bases in between. CDR3 sequence reads: CASSKTLNYGYTF. DNA for the CDR3: TGTGCCAGCAGTAAGACACTCAACTATGGCTACACCTTC.

This chain connects TRBV5-1 to TRBJ2-1, with a possible D match to TRBD1 (6 bases). From germline, CDR1 is SGHRS and CDR2 YFSETQ. Trimming stripped 2 bases from V and 10 bases from J, with 25 bases between. The CDR3 extends over 17 amino acids. The CDR3 region is CASSFPAAGQGGREQFF. CDR3 in DNA: TGCGCCAGCAGCTTTCCCGCGGCAGGGCAAGGGGGTAGGGAGCAGTTCTTC.

The rearrangement joins TRBV6-5 to TRBJ2-7, with TRBD1 identical over 7 bases. Unmatched junction bases numbered 11, after V lost 6 bases and J lost 3 bases. The germline gives CDR1 MNHEY, CDR2 SVGAGI. CDR3 length: 15 amino acids. CDR3 residues: CASRTTGKEDYEQYF. CDR3 nucleotides: TGTGCCAGCAGGACGACAGGGAAAGAGGACTACGAGCAGTACTTC.

For the CDR3, the DNA is TGTGCCAGCAGCCTGGAACAGAGCTCTGGAAACACCATATATTTT. This sequence encodes CASSLEQSSGNTIYF. The V call is TRBV7-9, the J call TRBJ1-3; unclear D gene. The V and J ends lost 5 bases and 0 bases respectively, with 11 bases between them. The CDR3 length is 15 residues. From germline, CDR1 is SEHNR and CDR2 FQNEAQ (reference sequence).

The chain has TRBV7-6 and TRBJ1-3; 12 bases are shared with TRBD1. This CDR3 comprises 14 residues. The V gene end was trimmed by 5 bases and the J gene end by 4 bases; junction bases not matched to a gene: 0. Germline V lookup: CDR1 SGHVS, CDR2 FNYEAQ. CDR3 loop: CASSGTGGGNTIYF. CDR3 DNA sequence: TGTGCCAGCAGCGGGACAGGGGGCGGAAACACCATATATTTT.

V gene TRBV6-4 combines with J gene TRBJ1-2; D might be TRBD1 (6 bases). The CDR3 length is 15 residues. Germline CDR1 and CDR2: MRHNA and SNTAGT. Trimming cost V 2 bases and J 4 bases, with 14 bases left between them. CDR3 protein: CASSDPGQPFYGYTF. The CDR3 nucleotides are TGTGCCAGCAGTGACCCTGGACAGCCCTTCTATGGCTACACCTTC.

The chain couples TRBV14 to TRBJ2-7; 7 nucleotides align to TRBD1. Germline V lookup: CDR1 SGHDN, CDR2 FVKESK. The CDR3 contains 15 residues. After removal of 3 bases from V and 3 bases from J, the junction contained 8 bases not matched to a gene. The CDR3 sequence: CASSHANRGNYEQYF. The CDR3 DNA follows: TGTGCCAGCAGCCATGCGAACAGGGGTAACTACGAGCAGTACTTC.

CDR3 sequence reads: CASSLQDQETQYF. DNA for the CDR3: TGTGCCAGCAGCTTGCAGGACCAAGAGACCCAGTACTTC. The V and J genes are TRBV7-6 and TRBJ2-5; unclear D gene. The germline V gene encodes CDR1 SGHVS and CDR2 FNYEAQ. This CDR3 has 13 residues. The V end was cut by 3 bases, the J end by 0 bases, with 5 bases between.

The genes are TRBV2 and TRBJ2-5, with D possibly being TRBD1 (6 bases). Per the germline V gene, CDR1 is SNHLY and CDR2 is FYNNEI. V lost 5 bases to trimming and J lost 5 bases, with 18 bases between them. The length of the CDR3 is 15 residues. The CDR3 DNA is TGTGCCAGCAGTCCATTCCAGGGGAACGGGGAGACCCAGTACTTC. Translation: CASSPFQGNGETQYF.

With regard to this clone: Different DNA sequences within this sample yield the same CDR3. This chain links TRBV19 with TRBJ1-1; D not resolved. Trimming shortened V by 8 bases and J by 3 bases, and 19 bases separated the two germline ends. This CDR3 comprises 15 residues. Germline CDR1 is LNHDA and CDR2 is SQIVND (reference sequence). The CDR3 coding sequence is TGTGCCAGTTCAATAGGAGGCTGGGTAGACACTGAAGCTTTCTTT. This translates into CASSIGGWVDTEAFF.

The chain recombines TRBV29-1 with TRBJ1-1, with D unclear. CDR1 SQVTM and CDR2 ANQGSEA come from the germline V gene. V was trimmed by 6 bases and J by 1 base, leaving 6 bases between them. CDR3 length: 11 residues. The CDR3 DNA reads as TGCAGCGTGACACCGAACACTGAAGCTTTCTTT. This sequence encodes CSVTPNTEAFF. The entire variable domain, with the rest obtained from reference TRBV29-1 and TRBJ1-1, is as follows: SAVISQKPSRDICQRGTSLTIQCQVDSQVTMMFWYRQQPGQSLTLIATANQGSEATYESGFVIDKFPISRPNLTFSTLTVSNMSPEDSSIYLCSVTPNTEAFFGQGTRLTVV.

V gene TRBV6-5 combines with J gene TRBJ1-3, with D possibly being TRBD1 (6 bases). The ends were cut back, 7 bases at V and 0 bases at J, with 13 bases in the middle. The germline V gene has CDR1 MNHEY and CDR2 SVGAGI. The CDR3 has 15 residues. The CDR3 loop reads CASKQGHSSGNTIYF. The CDR3 nucleotides are TGTGCCAGCAAACAGGGTCATAGCTCTGGAAACACCATATATTTT.

V is TRBV30 and J is TRBJ2-3; 8 nucleotides match TRBD2. Losses at the gene ends were 2 bases for V and 8 bases for J; bases not matched to a gene: 12. Germline assignment: CDR1 GTSNPN and CDR2 SVGIG (reference sequence). The CDR3 is 15 residues long. CDR3: CAWSSLGARGGTQYF. CDR3 nucleotides: TGTGCCTGGAGTTCCCTGGGGGCCCGGGGGGGTACGCAGTATTTT. The full variable domain, rest sourced from reference TRBV30 and TRBJ2-3, is SQTIHQWPATLVQPVGSPLSLECTVEGTSNPNLYWYRQAAGRGLQLLFYSVGIGQISSEVPQNLSASRPQDRQFILSSKKLLLSDSGFYLCAWSSLGARGGTQYFGPGTRLTVL.